This T cell receptor beta chain was sequenced during a study of blood T cells in healthy people across ages. Using a J-beta primer mix together with a sample-barcoded 5' primer, a second PCR was run for about 6 to 12 cycles. MiXCR, run by TCRdb on the 5' RACE reads, gives a single entry per CDR3 protein. The sample records more than 800,000 distinct CDR3 sequences, under 35% being singletons. Overall study findings and caveats: TCR beta diversity per million T cells fell roughly linearly with age.

Details on this clonotype: The antigen is not known. With a much larger clone just one base away, this may be a read error.

V shed 2 bases and J shed 10 bases, with 13 bases lying between them. Germline V gene lookup returns CDR1 DFQATT and CDR2 SNEGSKA (reference sequence). CDR3 length: 12 amino acids. The gene calls are TRBV20-1 and TRBJ2-3; D is uncertain. What was sequenced was blood. This clonotype originated in an elderly woman in good health. The CDR3 coding sequence is TGCAGTGCTAGATCGATGCCTGATGCGCAGTATTTT. Amino acids: CSARSMPDAQYF.